This TCR beta chain derives from a study of blood T cell repertoires in COVID-19. About the study: Researchers got acute and convalescent COVID-19 samples from the United States, Italy and Spain. Sources were T cells, B-cell-depleted T cells, or PBMCs; the material itself was cDNA or gDNA.

J was trimmed by 8 bases and V by 3 bases; bases with no gene match: 7. CDR3 size: 15 residues. Germline CDR1 MNHNS, CDR2 SASEGT. As originally analysed: It was from reference gene primer amplification that nucleated cell counts were estimated. The assay was immunoSEQ multiplex PCR, and TCRdb's table has in-frame clones only and misses some. V, J and clone size reflect that table, while D and trimming were determined from the DNA. The table records 200,000 to 300,000 clones, around nine tenths of them present only once. The V call is TRBV6-1, the J call TRBJ2-1; TRBD2 matches 10 bases. The TCR was taken from a middle-aged man who had recovered from COVID-19. Material for sequencing was peripheral blood. Here the CDR3 DNA reads TGTGCCAGCAGTGACCCGGGACTAGCGATACATGAGCAGTTCTTC. Its translation: CASSDPGLAIHEQFF.